The clone carrying this T cell receptor (beta chain) was seen only a few times. The sample is drawn from a study of early T cells in non-severe SARS-CoV-2 infection. The CDR3 has 16 residues. Per the germline V gene, CDR1 is SGHRS and CDR2 is YFSETQ. V gave up 0 bases and J gave up 1 base, with 10 bases separating them. TCRdb independently ran MiXCR on the 5' RACE reads; one entry per CDR3 protein. The table has more than 60,000 distinct CDR3 sequences, around 13% seen once. Sequenced sample: whole blood. This TCR was sampled from an adult who was a healthcare worker with PCR-confirmed SARS-CoV-2 infection or an uninfected control (not recorded which). The V and J genes are TRBV5-1 and TRBJ2-2, with unresolved D. Written as DNA, the CDR3 is TGCGCCAGCAGCTTGGTTCCATCTGGGAACACCGGGGAGCTGTTTTTT. It is translated as CASSLVPSGNTGELFF.